The rows below give T cell receptor beta chains drawn from one sample of a study of early T cells in non-severe SARS-CoV-2 infection. TCRdb called the 5' RACE reads again in MiXCR, with one record for every CDR3 protein. This sample has roughly 90,000 distinct CDR3 sequences, with approximately 15% found just once. Sequencing was done on a sample of whole blood. These receptors were taken from an adult who was a healthcare worker with PCR-confirmed SARS-CoV-2 infection or an uninfected control (not recorded which). Each CDR3 is given with its conserved first and last residue. A D gene is named only where the DNA matches it firmly. Part of the rows lack a size; the others show once, few, many or a class for expanded clones.

NA | TRBJ2-1 | NA | TRBV28 | CASSLGHHNSEQFF | TGTGCCAGCAGTTTGGGACACCACAATAGTGAGCAGTTCTTC
NA | TRBJ2-3 | many | TRBV20-1 | CSAKATDTQYF | TGCAGTGCTAAGGCGACAGATACGCAGTATTTT
NA | TRBJ2-4 | few | TRBV11-2 | CASTPQIAKNIQYF | TGTGCCAGCACCCCACAAATAGCCAAAAACATTCAGTACTTC
NA | TRBJ2-6 | NA | TRBV28 | CASYRPGSSGANVLTF | TGTGCCAGCTACCGACCGGGAAGCTCTGGGGCCAACGTCCTGACTTTC
NA | TRBJ1-2 | few | TRBV3-1 | CASSQQKTDYGYTF | TGTGCCAGCAGCCAGCAAAAGACAGACTATGGCTACACCTTC
NA | TRBJ2-7 | few | TRBV21-1 | CASSKAHIVGNSYEQYF | TGTGCCAGCAGCAAGGCCCATATAGTGGGCAACTCCTACGAGCAGTACTTC
TRBD1 | TRBJ1-2 | NA | TRBV29-1 | CSVAQGVDYGYTF | TGCAGCGTAGCACAGGGGGTCGACTATGGCTACACCTTC
TRBD1 | TRBJ2-2 | many | TRBV6-4 | CASSDRPQGAGELFF | TGTGCCAGCAGTGACCGTCCACAGGGGGCCGGGGAGCTGTTTTTT
NA | TRBJ2-3 | many | TRBV6-5 | CASRLGSAGTQYF | TGTGCCAGCAGGCTTGGCTCGGCGGGAACGCAGTATTTT
NA | TRBJ1-1 | NA | TRBV7-2 | CASSSRGLYTEAFF | TGTGCCAGCAGCAGTCGGGGCCTCTACACTGAAGCTTTCTTT
NA | TRBJ1-1 | NA | TRBV18 | CASSRTGKNTEAFF | TGTGCCAGCTCTCGTACAGGGAAGAACACTGAAGCTTTCTTT
NA | TRBJ1-5 | many | TRBV3-1 | CASSQQPDQPQHF | TGTGCCAGCAGCCAACAGCCGGATCAGCCCCAGCATTTT
NA | TRBJ1-2 | many | TRBV15 | CATSPRQGLGGYTF | TGTGCCACCAGCCCCCGCCAGGGGTTAGGTGGCTACACCTTC
TRBD2 | TRBJ2-5 | few | TRBV2 | CASNREGQETQYF | TGTGCCAGCAACCGGGAGGGTCAAGAGACCCAGTACTTC
NA | TRBJ2-5 | once | TRBV7-6 | CASSEKETQYF | TGTGCCAGCAGCGAAAAAGAGACCCAGTACTTC
NA | TRBJ1-2 | few | TRBV3-1 | CASSQENVPYGYTF | TGTGCCAGCAGCCAAGAGAATGTCCCATATGGCTACACCTTC
NA | TRBJ2-3 | NA | TRBV3-1 | CASSQELTDTQYF | TGTGCCAGCAGCCAAGAACTAACAGATACGCAGTATTTT
NA | TRBJ2-3 | few | TRBV12-3/TRBV12-4 | CASRAVRNGTDTQYF | TGTGCCAGCAGGGCGGTGAGGAACGGCACAGATACGCAGTATTTT
TRBD2 | TRBJ2-2 | few | TRBV5-4 | CASSLGLAGNTGELFF | TGTGCCAGCAGCTTGGGACTAGCGGGTAACACCGGGGAGCTGTTTTTT
TRBD2 | TRBJ2-5 | many | TRBV20-1 | CSARLAGEKETQYF | TGCAGTGCTAGACTAGCGGGGGAAAAAGAGACCCAGTACTTC
NA | TRBJ2-2 | NA | TRBV7-6 | CASSLDTTAVGTGELFF | TGTGCCAGCAGCTTAGACACGACGGCGGTAGGCACCGGGGAGCTGTTTTTT
TRBD2 | TRBJ2-1 | few | TRBV20-1 | CSAPPGLADLFEQFF | TGCAGTGCCCCACCGGGACTAGCGGATCTATTTGAGCAGTTCTTC
NA | TRBJ1-1 | few | TRBV19 | CASSMVFGQGKPEAFF | TGTGCCAGTAGTATGGTCTTTGGGCAGGGGAAACCTGAAGCTTTCTTT
TRBD1 | TRBJ2-2 | NA | TRBV29-1 | CSVDRGANTGELFF | TGCAGCGTGGACAGGGGAGCGAACACCGGGGAGCTGTTTTTT
NA | TRBJ2-7 | NA | TRBV28 | CASSFRAHEQYF | TGTGCCAGCAGTTTCAGGGCCCACGAGCAGTACTTC
TRBD1 | TRBJ1-4 | few | TRBV29-1 | CSVQTLQGLAEKLFF | TGCAGCGTTCAAACCCTACAGGGGCTCGCGGAAAAACTGTTTTTT